This T cell receptor (beta chain) was observed in a study of blood T cell repertoires in COVID-19. Across the study: Acute and convalescent COVID-19 samples came from the United States, Italy and Spain. Sources were T cells, B-cell-depleted T cells, or PBMCs; the material itself was cDNA or gDNA.

Per the authors' pipeline: Reference gene primer amplification gave nucleated cell count estimates. Generated by immunoSEQ multiplex PCR, the TCRdb table keeps only in-frame clones and is missing some. V, J and clone size derive from that table, while D and trimming were established from the DNA sequence. The data show about 120,000 clones, around 88% seen once. Germline trimming cut 5 bases from V and 5 bases from J; bases unmatched to any gene: 15. The germline CDR1 and CDR2 sequences are SGHRS and YFSETQ. There are 16 residues in the CDR3. The origin of this receptor is a woman in her forties or fifties with active or convalescent COVID-19. The sample taken for sequencing was peripheral blood. This chain connects TRBV5-1 to TRBJ2-5, with 7 bases aligning to TRBD2. CDR3 sequence (DNA): TGCGCCAGCAGACACTCACTAGCGTCGCGGGACGAGACCCAGTACTTC. Protein: CASRHSLASRDETQYF.